This T cell receptor beta chain originates from a study of blood T cell repertoires in COVID-19. About the research overall: Acute and convalescent COVID-19 samples came from the United States, Italy and Spain.

The method was immunoSEQ multiplex PCR; TCRdb's version includes in-frame clones alone and lacks a portion of them. The sample contains 48,000 or so clones, just over 85% of which appear only once. Sequencing input: peripheral blood. This clonotype originated in a woman older than 75 with COVID-19, enrolled during active disease.

The CDR3 bases are TGTGCCAGCAGCCCGGGATTAGGGACTGAAGCTTTCTTT. Its protein is CASSPGLGTEAFF. This chain uses TRBV3-1 (or the pseudogene TRBV3-2) with TRBJ1-1; D not resolved. There are 13 residues in the CDR3. V lost 4 bases, J lost 5 bases, and 11 bases lay in between. Germline CDR1 and CDR2: LGHDT and YNNKEL (reference sequence).